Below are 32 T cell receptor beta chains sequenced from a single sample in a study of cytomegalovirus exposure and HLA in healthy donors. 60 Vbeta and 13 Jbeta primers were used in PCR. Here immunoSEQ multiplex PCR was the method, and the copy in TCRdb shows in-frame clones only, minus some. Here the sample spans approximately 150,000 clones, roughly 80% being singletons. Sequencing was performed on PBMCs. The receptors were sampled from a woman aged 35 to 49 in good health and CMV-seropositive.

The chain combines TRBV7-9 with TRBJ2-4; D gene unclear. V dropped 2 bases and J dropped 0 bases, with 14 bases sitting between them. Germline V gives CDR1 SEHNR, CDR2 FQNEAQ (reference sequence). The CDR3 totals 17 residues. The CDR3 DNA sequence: TGTGCCAGCAGCTTAATGCAGGCCCCTTTAGCCAAAAACATTCAGTACTTC. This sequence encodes CASSLMQAPLAKNIQYF.

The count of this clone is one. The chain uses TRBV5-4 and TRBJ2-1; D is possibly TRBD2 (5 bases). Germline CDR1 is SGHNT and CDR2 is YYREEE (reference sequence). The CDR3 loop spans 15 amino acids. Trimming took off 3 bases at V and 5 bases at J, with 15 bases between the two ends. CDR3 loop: CASSSLDGGNNEQFF. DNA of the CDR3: TGTGCCAGCAGCTCACTGGACGGAGGAAACAATGAGCAGTTCTTC. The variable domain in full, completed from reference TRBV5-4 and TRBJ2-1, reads ETGVTQSPTHLIKTRGQQVTLRCSSQSGHNTVSWYQQALGQGPQFIFQYYREEENGRGNFPPRFSGLQFPNYSSELNVNALELDDSALYLCASSSLDGGNNEQFFGPGTRLTVL.

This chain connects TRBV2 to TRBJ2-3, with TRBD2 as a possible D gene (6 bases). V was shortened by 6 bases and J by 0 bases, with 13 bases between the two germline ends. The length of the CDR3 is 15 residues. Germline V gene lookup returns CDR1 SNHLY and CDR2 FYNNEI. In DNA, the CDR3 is TGTGCCAGCAGGGCGGGACTCTCTAGCACAGATACGCAGTATTTT. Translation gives CASRAGLSSTDTQYF.

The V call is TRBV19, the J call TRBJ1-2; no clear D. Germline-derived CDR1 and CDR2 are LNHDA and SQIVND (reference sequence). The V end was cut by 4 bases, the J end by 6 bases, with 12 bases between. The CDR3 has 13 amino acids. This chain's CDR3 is CASSTTFGDGYTF. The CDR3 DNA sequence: TGTGCCAGTAGTACGACTTTCGGGGATGGCTACACCTTC. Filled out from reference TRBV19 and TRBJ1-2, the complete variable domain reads DGGITQSPKYLFRKEGQNVTLSCEQNLNHDAMYWYRQDPGQGLRLIYYSQIVNDFQKGDIAEGYSVSREKKESFPLTVTSAQKNPTAFYLCASSTTFGDGYTFGSGTRLTVV.

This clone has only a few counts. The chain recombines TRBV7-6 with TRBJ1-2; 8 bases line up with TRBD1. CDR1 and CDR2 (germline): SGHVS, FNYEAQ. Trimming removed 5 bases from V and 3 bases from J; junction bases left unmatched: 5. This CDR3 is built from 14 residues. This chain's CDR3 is CASSKDRGDYGYTF. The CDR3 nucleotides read TGTGCCAGCAGCAAAGACAGGGGAGACTATGGCTACACCTTC.

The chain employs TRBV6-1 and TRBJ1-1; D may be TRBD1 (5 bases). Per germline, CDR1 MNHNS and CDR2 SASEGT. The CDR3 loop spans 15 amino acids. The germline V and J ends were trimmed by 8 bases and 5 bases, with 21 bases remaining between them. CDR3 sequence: CASLYRVRGETEAFF. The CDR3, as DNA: TGTGCCAGCTTATATCGGGTCCGGGGGGAAACTGAAGCTTTCTTT.

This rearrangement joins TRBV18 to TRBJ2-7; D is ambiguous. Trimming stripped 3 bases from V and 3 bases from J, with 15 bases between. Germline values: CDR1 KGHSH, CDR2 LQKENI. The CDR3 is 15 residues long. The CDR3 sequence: CASSPEPPFNYEQYF. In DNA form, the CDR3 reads TGTGCCAGCTCACCTGAGCCGCCCTTTAACTACGAGCAGTACTTC.

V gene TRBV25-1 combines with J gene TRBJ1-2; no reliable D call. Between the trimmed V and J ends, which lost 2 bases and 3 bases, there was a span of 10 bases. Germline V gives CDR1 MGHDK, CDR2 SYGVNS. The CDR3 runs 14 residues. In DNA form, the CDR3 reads TGTGCCAGCAGTGAAGCCGGGTCCTACTATGGCTACACCTTC. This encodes CASSEAGSYYGYTF.

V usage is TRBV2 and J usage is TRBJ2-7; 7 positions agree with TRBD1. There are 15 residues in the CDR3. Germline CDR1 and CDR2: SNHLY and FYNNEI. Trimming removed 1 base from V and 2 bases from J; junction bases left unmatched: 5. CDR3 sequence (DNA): TGTGCCAGCAGTGAAGTTTGGCAGGGGGCCTACGAGCAGTACTTC. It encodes CASSEVWQGAYEQYF.

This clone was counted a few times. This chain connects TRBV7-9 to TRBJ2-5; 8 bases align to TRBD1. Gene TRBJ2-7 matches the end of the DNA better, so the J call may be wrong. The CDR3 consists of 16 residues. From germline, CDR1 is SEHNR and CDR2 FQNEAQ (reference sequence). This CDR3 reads CASSSPRRQGIYEQYF. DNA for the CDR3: TGTGCCAGCAGCTCCCCCCGAAGACAGGGGATTTACGAGCAGTACTTC.

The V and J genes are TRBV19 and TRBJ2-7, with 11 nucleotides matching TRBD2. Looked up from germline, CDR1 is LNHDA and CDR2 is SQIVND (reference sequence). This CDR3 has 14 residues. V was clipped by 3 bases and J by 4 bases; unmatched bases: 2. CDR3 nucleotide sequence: TGTGCCAGTAGTATGACTAGCGGGGAGTACGAGCAGTACTTC. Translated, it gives CASSMTSGEYEQYF.

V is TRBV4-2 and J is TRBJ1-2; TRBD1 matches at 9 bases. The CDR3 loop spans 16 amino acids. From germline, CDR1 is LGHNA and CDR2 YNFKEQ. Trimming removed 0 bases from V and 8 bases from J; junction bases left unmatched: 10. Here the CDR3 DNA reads TGTGCCAGCAGCCAAGAAGGGGGACAGGGAAAGTACGGCTACACCTTC. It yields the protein CASSQEGGQGKYGYTF.

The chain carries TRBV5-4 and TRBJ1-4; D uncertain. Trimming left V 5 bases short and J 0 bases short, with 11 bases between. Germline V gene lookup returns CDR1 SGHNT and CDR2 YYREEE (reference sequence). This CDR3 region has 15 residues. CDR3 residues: CASSIWTSTNEKLFF. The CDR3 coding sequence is TGTGCCAGCAGTATTTGGACTTCAACTAATGAAAAACTGTTTTTT. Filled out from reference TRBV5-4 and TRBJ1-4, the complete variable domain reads ETGVTQSPTHLIKTRGQQVTLRCSSQSGHNTVSWYQQALGQGPQFIFQYYREEENGRGNFPPRFSGLQFPNYSSELNVNALELDDSALYLCASSIWTSTNEKLFFGSGTQLSVL.

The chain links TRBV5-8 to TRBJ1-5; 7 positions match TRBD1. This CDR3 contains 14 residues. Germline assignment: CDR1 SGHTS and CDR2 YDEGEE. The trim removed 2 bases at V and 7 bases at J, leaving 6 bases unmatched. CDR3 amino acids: CASSFRGGGQPQHF. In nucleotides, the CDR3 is TGTGCCAGCAGCTTCCGAGGGGGCGGACAGCCCCAGCATTTT. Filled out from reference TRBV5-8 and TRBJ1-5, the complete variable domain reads EAGVTQSPTHLIKTRGQQATLRCSPISGHTSVYWYQQALGLGLQFLLWYDEGEERNRGNFPPRFSGRQFPNYSSELNVNALELEDSALYLCASSFRGGGQPQHFGDGTRLSIL.

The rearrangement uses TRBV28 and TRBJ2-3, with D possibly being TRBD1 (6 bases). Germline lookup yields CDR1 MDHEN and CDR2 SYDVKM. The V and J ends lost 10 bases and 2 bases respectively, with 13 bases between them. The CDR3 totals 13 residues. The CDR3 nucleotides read TGTGCCACCACCGGGACAAACACAGATACGCAGTATTTT. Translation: CATTGTNTDTQYF.

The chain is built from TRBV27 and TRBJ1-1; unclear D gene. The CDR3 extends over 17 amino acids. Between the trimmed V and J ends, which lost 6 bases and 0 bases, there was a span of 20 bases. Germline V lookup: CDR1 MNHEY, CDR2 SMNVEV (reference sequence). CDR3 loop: CASREITGLRMNTEAFF. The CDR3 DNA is TGTGCCAGCAGGGAAATAACCGGACTAAGAATGAACACTGAAGCTTTCTTT.

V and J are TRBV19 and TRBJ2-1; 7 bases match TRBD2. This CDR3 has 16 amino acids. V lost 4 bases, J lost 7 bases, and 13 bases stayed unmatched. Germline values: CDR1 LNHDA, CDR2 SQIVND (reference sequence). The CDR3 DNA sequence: TGTGCCAGTAGTACTCTAGCGGAGCCCCGAAGGAATGAGCAGTTCTTC. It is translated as CASSTLAEPRRNEQFF.

The CDR3 sequence: CASSSVLAGGPQLVNEQFF. CDR3 nucleotide sequence: TGTGCCAGCAGCTCTGTCCTAGCGGGGGGGCCTCAATTAGTCAATGAGCAGTTCTTC. The chain links TRBV7-9 to TRBJ2-1; 12 positions agree with TRBD2. The CDR3 is 19 amino acids. CDR1 SEHNR and CDR2 FQNEAQ come from the germline V gene (reference sequence). The V segment lost 4 bases and the J segment 6 bases; nucleotides outside the gene matches: 16.

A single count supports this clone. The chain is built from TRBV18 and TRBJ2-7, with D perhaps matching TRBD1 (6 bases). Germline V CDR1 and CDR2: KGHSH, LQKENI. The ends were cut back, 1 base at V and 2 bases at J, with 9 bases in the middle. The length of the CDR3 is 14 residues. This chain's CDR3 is CASSPQGEPYEQYF. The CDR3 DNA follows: TGTGCCAGCTCACCACAGGGGGAACCCTACGAGCAGTACTTC.

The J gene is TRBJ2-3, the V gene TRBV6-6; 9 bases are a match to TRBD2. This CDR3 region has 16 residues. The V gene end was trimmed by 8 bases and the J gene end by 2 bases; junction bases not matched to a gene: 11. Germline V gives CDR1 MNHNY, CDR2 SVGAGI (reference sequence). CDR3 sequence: CASPRIAGEHTDTQYF. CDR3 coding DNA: TGTGCCAGCCCCCGAATAGCGGGAGAACACACAGATACGCAGTATTTT.

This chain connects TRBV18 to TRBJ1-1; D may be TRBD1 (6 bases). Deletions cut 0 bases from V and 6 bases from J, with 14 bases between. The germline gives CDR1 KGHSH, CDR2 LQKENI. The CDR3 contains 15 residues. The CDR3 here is CASSPPQGILSEAFF. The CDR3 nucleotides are TGTGCCAGCTCACCACCGCAGGGGATTCTTTCTGAAGCTTTCTTT.

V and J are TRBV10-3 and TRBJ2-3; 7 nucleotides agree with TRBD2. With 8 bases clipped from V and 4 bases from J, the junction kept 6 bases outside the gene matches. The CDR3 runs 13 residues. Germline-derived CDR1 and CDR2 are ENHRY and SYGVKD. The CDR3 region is CAIGGSHADTQYF. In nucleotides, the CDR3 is TGTGCCATCGGCGGGAGTCACGCAGATACGCAGTATTTT.

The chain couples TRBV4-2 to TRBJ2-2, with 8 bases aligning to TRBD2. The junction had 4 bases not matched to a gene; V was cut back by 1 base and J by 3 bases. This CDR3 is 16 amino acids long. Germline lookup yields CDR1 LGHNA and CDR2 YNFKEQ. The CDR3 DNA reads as TGTGCCAGCAGCCAAGTCCGGGGGGGTTACACCGGGGAGCTGTTTTTT. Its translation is CASSQVRGGYTGELFF.

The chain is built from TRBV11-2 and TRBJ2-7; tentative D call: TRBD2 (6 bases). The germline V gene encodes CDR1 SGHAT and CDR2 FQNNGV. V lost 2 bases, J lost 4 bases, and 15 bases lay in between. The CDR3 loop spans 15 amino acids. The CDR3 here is CASSLTDGSGYEQYF. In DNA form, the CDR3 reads TGTGCCAGCAGCTTAACGGACGGGAGTGGGTACGAGCAGTACTTC.

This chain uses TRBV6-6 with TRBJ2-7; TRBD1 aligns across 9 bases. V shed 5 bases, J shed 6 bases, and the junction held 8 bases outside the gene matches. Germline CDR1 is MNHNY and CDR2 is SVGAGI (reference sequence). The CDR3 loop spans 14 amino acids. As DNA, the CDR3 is TGTGCCAGCAGTAGGGACAGGGAAGCGGTCGAGCAGTACTTC. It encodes CASSRDREAVEQYF.

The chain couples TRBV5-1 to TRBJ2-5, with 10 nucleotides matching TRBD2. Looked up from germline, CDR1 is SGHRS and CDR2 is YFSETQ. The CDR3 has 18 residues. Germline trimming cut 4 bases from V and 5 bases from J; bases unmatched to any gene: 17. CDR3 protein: CASSPGVLAGDSRETQYF. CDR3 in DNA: TGCGCCAGCAGCCCGGGAGTGCTAGCGGGGGACTCGCGGGAGACCCAGTACTTC.

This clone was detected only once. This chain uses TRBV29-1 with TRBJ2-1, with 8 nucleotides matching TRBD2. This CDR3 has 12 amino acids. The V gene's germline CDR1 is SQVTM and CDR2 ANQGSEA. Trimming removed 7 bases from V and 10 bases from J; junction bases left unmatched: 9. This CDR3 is CSEGSGSGEQFF. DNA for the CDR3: TGCAGCGAAGGGAGCGGGAGTGGCGAGCAGTTCTTC.

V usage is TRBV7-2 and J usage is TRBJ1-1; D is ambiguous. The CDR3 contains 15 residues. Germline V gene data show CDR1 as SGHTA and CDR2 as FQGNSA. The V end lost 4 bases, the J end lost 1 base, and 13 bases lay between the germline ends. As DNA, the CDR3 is TGTGCCAGCAGCTCCTGGGAGTCCAAGAACACTGAAGCTTTCTTT. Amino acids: CASSSWESKNTEAFF.

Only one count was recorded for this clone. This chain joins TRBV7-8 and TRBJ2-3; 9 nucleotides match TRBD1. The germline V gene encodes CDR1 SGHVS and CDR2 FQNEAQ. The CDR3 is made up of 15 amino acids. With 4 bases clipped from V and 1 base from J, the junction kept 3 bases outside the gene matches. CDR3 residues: CASSSWTGGTDTQYF. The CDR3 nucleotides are TGTGCCAGCAGCTCCTGGACAGGGGGCACAGATACGCAGTATTTT.

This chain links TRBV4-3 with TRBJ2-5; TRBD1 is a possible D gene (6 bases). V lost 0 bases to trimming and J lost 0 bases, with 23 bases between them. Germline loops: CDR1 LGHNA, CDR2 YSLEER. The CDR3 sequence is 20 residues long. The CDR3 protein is CASSQDGARILGHDQETQYF. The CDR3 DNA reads TGCGCCAGCAGCCAAGATGGGGCCCGGATCCTGGGACACGACCAAGAGACCCAGTACTTC.

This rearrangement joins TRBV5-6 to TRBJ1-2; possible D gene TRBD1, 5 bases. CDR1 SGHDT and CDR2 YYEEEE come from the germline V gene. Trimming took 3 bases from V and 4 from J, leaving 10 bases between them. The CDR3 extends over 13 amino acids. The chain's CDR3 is CASSSQAIYGYTF. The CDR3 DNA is TGTGCCAGCAGCTCACAGGCTATCTATGGCTACACCTTC.

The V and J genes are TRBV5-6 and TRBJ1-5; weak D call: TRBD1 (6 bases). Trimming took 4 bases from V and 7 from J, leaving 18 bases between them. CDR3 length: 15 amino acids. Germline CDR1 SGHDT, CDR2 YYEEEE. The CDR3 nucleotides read TGTGCCAGCAGCGTTACAGGGAGGGAACGGCAGCCCCAGCATTTT. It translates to CASSVTGRERQPQHF.